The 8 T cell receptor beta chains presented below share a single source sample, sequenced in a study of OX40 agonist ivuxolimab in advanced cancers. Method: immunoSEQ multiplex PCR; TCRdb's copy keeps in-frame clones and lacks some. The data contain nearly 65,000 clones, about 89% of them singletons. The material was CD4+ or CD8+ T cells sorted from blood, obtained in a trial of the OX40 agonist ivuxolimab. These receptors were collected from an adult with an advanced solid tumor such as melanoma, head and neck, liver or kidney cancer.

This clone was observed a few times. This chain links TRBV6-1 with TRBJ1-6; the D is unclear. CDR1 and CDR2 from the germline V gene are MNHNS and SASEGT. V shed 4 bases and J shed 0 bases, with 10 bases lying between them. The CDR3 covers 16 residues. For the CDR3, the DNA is TGTGCCAGCAGTGCGGAGACGAGCTCCTATAATTCACCCCTCCACTTT. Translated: CASSAETSSYNSPLHF.

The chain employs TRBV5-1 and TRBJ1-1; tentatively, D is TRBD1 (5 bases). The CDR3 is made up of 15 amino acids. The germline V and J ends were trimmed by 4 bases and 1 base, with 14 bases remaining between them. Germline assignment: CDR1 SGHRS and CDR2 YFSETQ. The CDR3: CASSVGVFANTEAFF. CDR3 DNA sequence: TGCGCCAGCAGCGTAGGGGTTTTTGCGAACACTGAAGCTTTCTTT.

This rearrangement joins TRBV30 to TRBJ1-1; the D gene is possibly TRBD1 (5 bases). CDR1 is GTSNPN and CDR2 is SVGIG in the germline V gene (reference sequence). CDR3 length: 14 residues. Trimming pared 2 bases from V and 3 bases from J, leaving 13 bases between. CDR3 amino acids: CAWSPKGLDTEAFF. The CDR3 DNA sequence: TGTGCCTGGAGTCCGAAGGGGCTGGACACTGAAGCTTTCTTT.

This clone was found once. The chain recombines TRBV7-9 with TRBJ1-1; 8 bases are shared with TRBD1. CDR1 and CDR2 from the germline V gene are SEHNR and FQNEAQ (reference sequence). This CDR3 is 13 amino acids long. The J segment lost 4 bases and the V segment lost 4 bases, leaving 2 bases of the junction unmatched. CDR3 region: CASSSDRGTEAFF. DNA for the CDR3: TGTGCCAGCAGCTCCGACAGGGGCACTGAAGCTTTCTTT.

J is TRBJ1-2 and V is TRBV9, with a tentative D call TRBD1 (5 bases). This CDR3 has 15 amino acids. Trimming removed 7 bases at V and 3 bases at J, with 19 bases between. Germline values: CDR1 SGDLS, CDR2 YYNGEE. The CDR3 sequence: CASGNFTGIHYGYTF. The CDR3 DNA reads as TGTGCCAGCGGAAATTTTACAGGAATTCACTATGGCTACACCTTC.

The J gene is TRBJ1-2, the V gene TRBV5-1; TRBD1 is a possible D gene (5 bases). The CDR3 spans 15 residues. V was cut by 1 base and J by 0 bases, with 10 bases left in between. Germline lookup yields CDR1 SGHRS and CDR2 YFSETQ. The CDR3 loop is CASSLRGAANYGYTF. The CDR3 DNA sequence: TGCGCCAGCAGCTTGCGAGGGGCAGCTAACTATGGCTACACCTTC.

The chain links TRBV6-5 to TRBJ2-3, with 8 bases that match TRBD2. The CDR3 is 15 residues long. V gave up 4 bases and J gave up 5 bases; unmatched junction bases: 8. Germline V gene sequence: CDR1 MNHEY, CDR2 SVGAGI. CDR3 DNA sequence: TGTGCCAGCAGTTTCACGGGGGGGGACCTAGATACGCAGTATTTT. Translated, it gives CASSFTGGDLDTQYF.

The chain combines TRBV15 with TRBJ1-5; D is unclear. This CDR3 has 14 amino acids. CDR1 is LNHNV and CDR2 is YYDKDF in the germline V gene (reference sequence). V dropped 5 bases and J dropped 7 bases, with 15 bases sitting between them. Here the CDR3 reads CATSPRKTGQPQHF. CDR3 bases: TGTGCCACCAGCCCCCGCAAGACGGGGCAGCCCCAGCATTTT.